This T cell receptor beta chain is from a study of T cell responses to AZD1222 COVID-19 vaccine. Clones were read by immunoSEQ multiplex PCR, and TCRdb kept only the in-frame ones, dropping some. The table has over 150,000 clones, 70% to 90% seen once. CDR1 LNHDA and CDR2 SQIVND come from the germline V gene (reference sequence). The CDR3 covers 14 residues. Between the trimmed V and J ends, which lost 0 bases and 5 bases, there was a span of 10 bases. The starting material was peripheral blood, obtained on day 0 of AZD1222 vaccination. The sequence was obtained from an adult in good health. The genes are TRBV19 and TRBJ1-1; D is possibly TRBD1 (6 bases). Here the CDR3 reads CASSIDRGGTEAFF. CDR3 nucleotide sequence: TGTGCCAGTAGTATAGACAGGGGAGGGACTGAAGCTTTCTTT.